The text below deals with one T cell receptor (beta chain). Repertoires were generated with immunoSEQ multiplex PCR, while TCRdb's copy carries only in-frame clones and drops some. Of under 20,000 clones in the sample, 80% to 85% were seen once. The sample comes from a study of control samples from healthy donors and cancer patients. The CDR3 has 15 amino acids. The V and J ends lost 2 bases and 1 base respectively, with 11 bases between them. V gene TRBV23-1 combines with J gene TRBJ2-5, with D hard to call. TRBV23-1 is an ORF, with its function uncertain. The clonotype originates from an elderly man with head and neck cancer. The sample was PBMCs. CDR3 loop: CASSQTPIRQETQYF. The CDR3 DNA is TGCGCCAGCAGTCAAACCCCGATCCGCCAAGAGACCCAGTACTTC.